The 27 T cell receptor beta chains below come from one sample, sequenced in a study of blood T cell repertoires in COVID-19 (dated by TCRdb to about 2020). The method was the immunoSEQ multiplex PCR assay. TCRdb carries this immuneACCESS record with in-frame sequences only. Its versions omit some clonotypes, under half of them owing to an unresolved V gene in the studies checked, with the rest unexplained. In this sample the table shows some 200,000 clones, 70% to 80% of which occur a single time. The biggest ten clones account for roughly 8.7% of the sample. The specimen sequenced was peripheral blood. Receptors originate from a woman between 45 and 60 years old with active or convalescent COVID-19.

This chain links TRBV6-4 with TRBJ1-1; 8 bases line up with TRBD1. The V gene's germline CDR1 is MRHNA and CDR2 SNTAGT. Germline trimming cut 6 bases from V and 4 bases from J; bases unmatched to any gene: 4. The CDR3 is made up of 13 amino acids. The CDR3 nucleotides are TGTGCCAGCAGAGGACAGGGAGGCACTGAAGCTTTCTTT. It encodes CASRGQGGTEAFF.

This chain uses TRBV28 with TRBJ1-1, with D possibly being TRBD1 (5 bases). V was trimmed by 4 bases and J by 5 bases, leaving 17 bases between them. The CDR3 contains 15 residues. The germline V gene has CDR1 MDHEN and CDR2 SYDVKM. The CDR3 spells CASSWGAAKGTEAFF. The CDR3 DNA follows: TGTGCCAGCAGTTGGGGCGCAGCGAAGGGGACTGAAGCTTTCTTT.

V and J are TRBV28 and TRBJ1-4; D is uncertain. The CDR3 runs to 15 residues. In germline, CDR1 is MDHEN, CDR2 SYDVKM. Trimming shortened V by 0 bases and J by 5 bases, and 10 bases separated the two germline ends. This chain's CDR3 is CASSLWTLSNEKLFF. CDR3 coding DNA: TGTGCCAGCAGTTTATGGACACTGTCAAATGAAAAACTGTTTTTT.

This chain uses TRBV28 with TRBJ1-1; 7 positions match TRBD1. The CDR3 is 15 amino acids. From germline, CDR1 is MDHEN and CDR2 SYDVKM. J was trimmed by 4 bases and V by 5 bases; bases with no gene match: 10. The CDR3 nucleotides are TGTGCCAGCAGTCCCCTGGGTCAGGGGGGCACTGAAGCTTTCTTT. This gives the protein CASSPLGQGGTEAFF.

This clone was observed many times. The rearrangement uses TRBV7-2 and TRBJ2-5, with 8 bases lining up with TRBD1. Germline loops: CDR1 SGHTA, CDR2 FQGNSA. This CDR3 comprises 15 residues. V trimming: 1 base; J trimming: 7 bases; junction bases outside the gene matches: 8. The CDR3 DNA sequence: TGTGCCAGCAGCTTAGTCCAGGGGGCTTCGGGGACCCAGTACTTC. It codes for CASSLVQGASGTQYF. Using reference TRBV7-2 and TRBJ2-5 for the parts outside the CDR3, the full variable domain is GAGVSQSPSNKVTEKGKDVELRCDPISGHTALYWYRQSLGQGLEFLIYFQGNSAPDKSGLPSDRFSAERTGGSVSTLTIQRTQQEDSAVYLCASSLVQGASGTQYFGPGTRLLVL.

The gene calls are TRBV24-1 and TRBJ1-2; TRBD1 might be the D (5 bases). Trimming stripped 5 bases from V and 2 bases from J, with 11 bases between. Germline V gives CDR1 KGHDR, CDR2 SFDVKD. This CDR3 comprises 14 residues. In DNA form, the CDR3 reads TGTGCCACCAGTGGGACCGACAGCAACTATGGCTACACCTTC. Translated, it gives CATSGTDSNYGYTF.

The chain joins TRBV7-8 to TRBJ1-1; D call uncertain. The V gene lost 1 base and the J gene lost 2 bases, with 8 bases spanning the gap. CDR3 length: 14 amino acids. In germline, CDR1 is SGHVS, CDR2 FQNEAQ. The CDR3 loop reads CASSLVSGNTEAFF. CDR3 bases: TGTGCCAGCAGCTTAGTGTCGGGAAACACTGAAGCTTTCTTT.

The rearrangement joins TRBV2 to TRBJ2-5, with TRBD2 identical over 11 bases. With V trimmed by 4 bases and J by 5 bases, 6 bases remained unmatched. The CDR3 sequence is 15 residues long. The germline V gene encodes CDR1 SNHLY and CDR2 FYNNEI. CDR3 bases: TGTGCCAGCAGTGCGATTAGCGGGGGGGCTGAGACCCAGTACTTC. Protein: CASSAISGGAETQYF.

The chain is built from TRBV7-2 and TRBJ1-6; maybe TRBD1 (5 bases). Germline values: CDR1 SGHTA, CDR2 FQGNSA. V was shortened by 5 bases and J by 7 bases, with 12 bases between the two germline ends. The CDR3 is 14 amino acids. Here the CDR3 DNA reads TGTGCCAGCAGCATACAGGAAATCAATTCACCCCTCCACTTT. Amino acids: CASSIQEINSPLHF.

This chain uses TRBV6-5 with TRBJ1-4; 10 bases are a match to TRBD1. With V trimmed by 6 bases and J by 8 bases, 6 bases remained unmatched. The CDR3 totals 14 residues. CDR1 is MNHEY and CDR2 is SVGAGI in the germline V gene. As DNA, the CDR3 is TGTGCCAGCAGCTCGACAGGGGGCCGCGAAAAACTGTTTTTT. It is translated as CASSSTGGREKLFF.

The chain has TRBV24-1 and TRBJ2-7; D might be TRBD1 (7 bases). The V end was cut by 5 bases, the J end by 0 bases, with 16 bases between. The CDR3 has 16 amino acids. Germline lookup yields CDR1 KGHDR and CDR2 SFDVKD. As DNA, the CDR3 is TGTGCCACCAGTGCCCCGACAGGGCGGGACTCCTACGAGCAGTACTTC. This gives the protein CATSAPTGRDSYEQYF.

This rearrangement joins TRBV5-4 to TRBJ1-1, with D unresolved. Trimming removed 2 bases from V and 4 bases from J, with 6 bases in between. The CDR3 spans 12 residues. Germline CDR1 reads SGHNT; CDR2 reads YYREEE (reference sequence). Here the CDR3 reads CASSFRGTEAFF. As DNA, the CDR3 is TGTGCCAGCAGCTTCCGGGGCACTGAAGCTTTCTTT.

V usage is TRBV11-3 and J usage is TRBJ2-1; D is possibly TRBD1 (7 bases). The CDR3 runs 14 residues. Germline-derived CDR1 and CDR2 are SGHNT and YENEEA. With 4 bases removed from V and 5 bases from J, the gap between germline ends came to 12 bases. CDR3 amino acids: CASSSQGGDNEQFF. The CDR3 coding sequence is TGTGCCAGCAGCTCGCAGGGGGGAGACAATGAGCAGTTCTTC.

CDR3 amino acids: CASTLDRAGGEAFF. CDR3 coding DNA: TGTGCCAGCACCCTGGACAGGGCGGGCGGTGAAGCTTTCTTT. The chain employs TRBV7-2 and TRBJ1-1; 8 bases agree with TRBD1. The CDR3 is 14 amino acids. Germline V gives CDR1 SGHTA, CDR2 FQGNSA. The trim removed 7 bases at V and 7 bases at J, leaving 11 bases unmatched.

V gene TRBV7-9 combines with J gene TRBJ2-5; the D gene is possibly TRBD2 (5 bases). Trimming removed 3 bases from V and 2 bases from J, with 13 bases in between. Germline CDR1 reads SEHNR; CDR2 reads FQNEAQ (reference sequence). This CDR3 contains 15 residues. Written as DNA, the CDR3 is TGTGCCAGCAGCTTTTCTGGACTTCAACAAGAGACCCAGTACTTC. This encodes CASSFSGLQQETQYF.

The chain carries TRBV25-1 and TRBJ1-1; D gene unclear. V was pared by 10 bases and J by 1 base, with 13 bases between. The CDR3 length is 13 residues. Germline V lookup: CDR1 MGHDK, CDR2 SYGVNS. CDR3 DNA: TGTGCCACCCAGGCCGGGAGGAACACTGAAGCTTTCTTT. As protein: CATQAGRNTEAFF.

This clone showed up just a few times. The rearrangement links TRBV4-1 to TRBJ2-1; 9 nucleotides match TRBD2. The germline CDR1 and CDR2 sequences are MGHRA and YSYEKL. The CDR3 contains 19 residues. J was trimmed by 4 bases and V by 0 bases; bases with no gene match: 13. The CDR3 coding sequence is TGCGCCAGCAGCCAAGAAGGTAGCGGGGGTTTTGGTTCGTACAATGAGCAGTTCTTC. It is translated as CASSQEGSGGFGSYNEQFF.

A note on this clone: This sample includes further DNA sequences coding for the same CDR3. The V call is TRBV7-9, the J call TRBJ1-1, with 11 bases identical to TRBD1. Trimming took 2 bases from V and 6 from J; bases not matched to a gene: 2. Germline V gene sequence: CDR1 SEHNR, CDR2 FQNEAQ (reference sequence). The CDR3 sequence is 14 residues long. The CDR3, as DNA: TGTGCCAGCAGCTTACCGGGACAGGGGGCTGAAGCTTTCTTT. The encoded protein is CASSLPGQGAEAFF.

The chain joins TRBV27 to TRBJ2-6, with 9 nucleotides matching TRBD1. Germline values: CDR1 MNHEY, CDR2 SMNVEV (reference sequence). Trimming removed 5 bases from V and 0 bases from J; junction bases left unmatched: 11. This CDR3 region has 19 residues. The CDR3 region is CASSLTGTGLSSGANVLTF. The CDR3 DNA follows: TGTGCCAGCAGTCTAACCGGGACAGGGCTAAGCTCTGGGGCCAACGTCCTGACTTTC. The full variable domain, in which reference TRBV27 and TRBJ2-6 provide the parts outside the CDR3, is EAQVTQNPRYLITVTGKKLTVTCSQNMNHEYMSWYRQDPGLGLRQIYYSMNVEVTDKGDVPEGYKVSRKEKRNFPLILESPSPNQTSLYFCASSLTGTGLSSGANVLTFGAGSRLTVL.

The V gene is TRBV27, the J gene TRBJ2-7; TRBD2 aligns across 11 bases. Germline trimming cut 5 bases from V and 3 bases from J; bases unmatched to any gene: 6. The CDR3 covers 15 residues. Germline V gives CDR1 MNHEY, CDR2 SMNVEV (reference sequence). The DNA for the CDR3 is TGTGCCAGCAGTCCAGGACTAGCGGGCAGCTACGAGCAGTACTTC. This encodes CASSPGLAGSYEQYF.

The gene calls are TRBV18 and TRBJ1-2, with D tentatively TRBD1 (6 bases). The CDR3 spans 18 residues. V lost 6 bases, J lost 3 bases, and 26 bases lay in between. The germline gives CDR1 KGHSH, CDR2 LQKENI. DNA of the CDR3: TGTGCCAGCTCCCCCGGGACACGGAGTAGAGACGGGGACTATGGCTACACCTTC. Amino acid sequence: CASSPGTRSRDGDYGYTF.

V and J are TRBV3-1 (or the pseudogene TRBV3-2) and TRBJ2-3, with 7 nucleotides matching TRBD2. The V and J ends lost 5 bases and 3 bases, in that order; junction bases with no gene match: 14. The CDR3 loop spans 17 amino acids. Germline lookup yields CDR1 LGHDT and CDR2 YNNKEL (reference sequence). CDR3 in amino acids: CASSSPTSLLGTDTQYF. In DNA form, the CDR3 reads TGTGCCAGCAGCTCACCGACTAGCCTCCTGGGAACAGATACGCAGTATTTT.

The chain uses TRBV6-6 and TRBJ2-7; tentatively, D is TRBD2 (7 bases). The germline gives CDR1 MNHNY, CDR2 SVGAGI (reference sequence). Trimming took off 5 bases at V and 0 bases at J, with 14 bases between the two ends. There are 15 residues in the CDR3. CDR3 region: CASSITGGNSYEQYF. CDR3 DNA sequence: TGTGCCAGCAGTATTACGGGGGGCAACTCCTACGAGCAGTACTTC.

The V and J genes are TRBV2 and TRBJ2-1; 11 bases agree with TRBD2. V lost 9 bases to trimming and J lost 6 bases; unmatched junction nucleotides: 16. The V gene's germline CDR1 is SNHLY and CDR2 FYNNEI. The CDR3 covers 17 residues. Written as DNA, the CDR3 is TGTGCCAGGGGAGGTAGCGGGGGGGCGAGACTGGCCAATGAGCAGTTCTTC. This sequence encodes CARGGSGGARLANEQFF.

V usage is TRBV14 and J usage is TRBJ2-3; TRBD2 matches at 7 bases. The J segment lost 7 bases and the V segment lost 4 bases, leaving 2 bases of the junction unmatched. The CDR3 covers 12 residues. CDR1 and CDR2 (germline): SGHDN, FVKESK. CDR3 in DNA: TGTGCCAGCAGCCTCAGCGGGAATACGCAGTATTTT. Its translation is CASSLSGNTQYF.

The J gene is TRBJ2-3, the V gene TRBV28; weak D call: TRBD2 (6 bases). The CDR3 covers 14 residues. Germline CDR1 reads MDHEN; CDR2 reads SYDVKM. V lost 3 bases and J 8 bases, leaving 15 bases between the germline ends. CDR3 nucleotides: TGTGCCAGCAGTTTGCCGCGCGGGATGGGTACGCAGTATTTT. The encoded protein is CASSLPRGMGTQYF.

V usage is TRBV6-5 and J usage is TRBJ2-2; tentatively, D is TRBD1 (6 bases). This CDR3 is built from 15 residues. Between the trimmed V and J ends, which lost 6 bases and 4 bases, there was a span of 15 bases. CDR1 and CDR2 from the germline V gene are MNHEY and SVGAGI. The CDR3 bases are TGTGCCAGCAGGGGAATTATCAGGGGCACCGGGGAGCTGTTTTTT. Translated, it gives CASRGIIRGTGELFF.